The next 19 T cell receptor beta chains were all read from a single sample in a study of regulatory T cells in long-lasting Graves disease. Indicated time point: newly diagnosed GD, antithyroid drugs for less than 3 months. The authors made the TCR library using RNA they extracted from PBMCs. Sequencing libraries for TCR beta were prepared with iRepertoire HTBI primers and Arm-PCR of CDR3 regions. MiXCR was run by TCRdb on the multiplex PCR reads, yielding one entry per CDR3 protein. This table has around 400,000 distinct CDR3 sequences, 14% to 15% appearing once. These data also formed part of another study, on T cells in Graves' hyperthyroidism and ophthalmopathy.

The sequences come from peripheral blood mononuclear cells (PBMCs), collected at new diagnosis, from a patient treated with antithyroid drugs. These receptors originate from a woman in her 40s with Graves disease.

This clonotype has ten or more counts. The CDR3 protein is CASSQGQGVYEQYF. The CDR3, as DNA: TGCGCCAGCAGCCAGGGACAGGGAGTTTACGAGCAGTACTTC. The rearrangement uses TRBV4-1 and TRBJ2-7, with 9 bases matching TRBD1. The CDR3 has 14 residues. V was clipped by 3 bases and J by 4 bases; unmatched bases: 4. The germline CDR1 and CDR2 sequences are MGHRA and YSYEKL.

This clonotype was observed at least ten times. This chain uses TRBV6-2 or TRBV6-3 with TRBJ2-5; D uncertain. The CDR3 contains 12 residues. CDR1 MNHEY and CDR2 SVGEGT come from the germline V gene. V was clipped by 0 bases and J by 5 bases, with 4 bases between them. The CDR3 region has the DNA TGTGCCAGCAGTTACTCGGGGGAGACCCAGTACTTC. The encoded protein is CASSYSGETQYF.

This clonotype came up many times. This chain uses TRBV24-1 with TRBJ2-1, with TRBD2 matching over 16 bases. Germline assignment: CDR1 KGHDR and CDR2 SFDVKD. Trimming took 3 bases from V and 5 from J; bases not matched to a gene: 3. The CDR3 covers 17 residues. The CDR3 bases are TGTGCCACCAGTGATCAGGGACTAGCGGGAGGGAACAATGAGCAGTTCTTC. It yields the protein CATSDQGLAGGNNEQFF.

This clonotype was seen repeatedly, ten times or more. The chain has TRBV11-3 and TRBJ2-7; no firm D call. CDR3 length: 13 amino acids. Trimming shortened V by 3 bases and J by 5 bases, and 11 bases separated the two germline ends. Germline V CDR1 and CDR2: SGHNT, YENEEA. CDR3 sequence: CASSFHGANEQYF. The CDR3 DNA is TGTGCCAGCAGCTTTCACGGAGCGAACGAGCAGTACTTC.

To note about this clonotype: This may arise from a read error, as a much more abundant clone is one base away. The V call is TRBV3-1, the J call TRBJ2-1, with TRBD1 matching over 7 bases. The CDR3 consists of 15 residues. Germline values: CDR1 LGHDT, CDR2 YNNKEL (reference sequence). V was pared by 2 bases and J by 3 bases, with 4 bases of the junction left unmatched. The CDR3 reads CASSQRDSYYNEQFF. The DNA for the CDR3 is TGTGCCAGCAGCCAACGGGACAGCTACTACAATGAGCAGTTCTTC.

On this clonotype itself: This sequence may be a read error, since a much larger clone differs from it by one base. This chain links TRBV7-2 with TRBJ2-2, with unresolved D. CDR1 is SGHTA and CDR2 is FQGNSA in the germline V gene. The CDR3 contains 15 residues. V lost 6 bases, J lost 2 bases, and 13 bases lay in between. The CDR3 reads CASRMTISNTGELFF. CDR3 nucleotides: TGTGCCAGCAGAATGACAATTTCTAACACCGGGGAGCTGTTTTTT.

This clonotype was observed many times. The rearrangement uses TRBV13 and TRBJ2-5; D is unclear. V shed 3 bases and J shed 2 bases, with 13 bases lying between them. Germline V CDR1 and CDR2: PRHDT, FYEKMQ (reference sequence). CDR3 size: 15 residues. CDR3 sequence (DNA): TGTGCCAGCAGCTTTTTAGGATACGGTCAAGAGACCCAGTACTTC. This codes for CASSFLGYGQETQYF. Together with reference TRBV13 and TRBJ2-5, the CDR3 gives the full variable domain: AAGVIQSPRHLIKEKRETATLKCYPIPRHDTVYWYQQGPGQDPQFLISFYEKMQSDKGSIPDRFSAQQFSDYHSELNMSSLELGDSALYFCASSFLGYGQETQYFGPGTRLLVL.

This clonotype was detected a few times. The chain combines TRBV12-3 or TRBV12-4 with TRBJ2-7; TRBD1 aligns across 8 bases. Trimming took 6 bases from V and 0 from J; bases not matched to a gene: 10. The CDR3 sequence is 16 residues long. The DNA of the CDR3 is TGTGCCAGCAGCCCCTGGAGACAGGGGCCCTCCTACGAGCAGTACTTC. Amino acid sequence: CASSPWRQGPSYEQYF.

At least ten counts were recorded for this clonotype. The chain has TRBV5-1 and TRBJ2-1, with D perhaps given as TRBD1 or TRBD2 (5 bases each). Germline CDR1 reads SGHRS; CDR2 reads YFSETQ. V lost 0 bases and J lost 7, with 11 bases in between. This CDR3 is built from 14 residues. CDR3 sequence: CASSLAGLANEQFF. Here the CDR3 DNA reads TGCGCCAGCAGCTTGGCGGGGCTAGCTAATGAGCAGTTCTTC.

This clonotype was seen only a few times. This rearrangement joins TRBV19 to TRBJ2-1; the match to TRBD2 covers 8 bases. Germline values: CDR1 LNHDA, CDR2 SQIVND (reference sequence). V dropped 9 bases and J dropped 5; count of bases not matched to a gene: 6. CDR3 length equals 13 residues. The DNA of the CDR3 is TGTGCCAGCGGACTAGCCTTTCACAATGAGCAGTTCTTC. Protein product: CASGLAFHNEQFF.

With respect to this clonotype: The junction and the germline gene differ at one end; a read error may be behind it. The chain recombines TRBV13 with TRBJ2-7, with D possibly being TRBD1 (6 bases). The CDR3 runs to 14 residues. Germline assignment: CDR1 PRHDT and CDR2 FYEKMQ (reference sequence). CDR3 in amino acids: CASSSGVPSNEQYF. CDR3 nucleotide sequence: TGTGCCAGCAGCTCAGGGGTCCCCTCCAACGAGCAGTACTTC. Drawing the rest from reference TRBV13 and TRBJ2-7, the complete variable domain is AAGVIQSPRHLIKEKRETATLKCYPIPRHDTVYWYQQGPGQDPQFLISFYEKMQSDKGSIPDRFSAQQFSDYHSELNMSSLELGDSALYFCASSSGVPSNEQYFGPGTRLTVT.

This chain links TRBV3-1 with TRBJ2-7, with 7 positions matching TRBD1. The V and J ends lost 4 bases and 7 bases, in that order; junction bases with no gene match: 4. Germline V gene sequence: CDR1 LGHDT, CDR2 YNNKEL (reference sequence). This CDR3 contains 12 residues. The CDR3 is CASSPGTEEQYF. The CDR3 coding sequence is TGTGCCAGCAGCCCTGGGACAGAAGAGCAGTACTTC.

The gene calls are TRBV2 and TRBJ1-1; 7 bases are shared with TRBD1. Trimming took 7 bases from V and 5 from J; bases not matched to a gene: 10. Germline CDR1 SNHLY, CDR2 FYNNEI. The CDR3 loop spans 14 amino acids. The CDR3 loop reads CASTQGGAGTEAFF. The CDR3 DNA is TGTGCCAGCACCCAGGGGGGCGCGGGTACTGAAGCTTTCTTT. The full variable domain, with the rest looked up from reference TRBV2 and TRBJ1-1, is EPEVTQTPSHQVTQMGQEVILRCVPISNHLYFYWYRQILGQKVEFLVSFYNNEISEKSEIFDDQFSVERPDGSNFTLKIRSTKLEDSAMYFCASTQGGAGTEAFFGQGTRLTVV.

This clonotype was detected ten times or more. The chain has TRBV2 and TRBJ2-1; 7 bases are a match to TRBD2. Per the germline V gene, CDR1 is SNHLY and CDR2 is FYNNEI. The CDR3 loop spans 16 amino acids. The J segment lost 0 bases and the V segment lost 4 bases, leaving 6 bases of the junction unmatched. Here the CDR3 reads CASSVSAGSSYNEQFF. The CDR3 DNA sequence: TGTGCCAGCAGTGTTTCAGCGGGAAGCTCCTACAATGAGCAGTTCTTC.

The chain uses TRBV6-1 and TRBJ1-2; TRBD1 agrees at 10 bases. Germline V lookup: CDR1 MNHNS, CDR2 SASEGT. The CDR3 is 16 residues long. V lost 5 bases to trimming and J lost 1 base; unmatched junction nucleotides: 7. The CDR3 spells CASSRGQGDFNYGYTF. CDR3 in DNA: TGTGCCAGCAGTAGAGGACAGGGGGATTTTAACTATGGCTACACCTTC.

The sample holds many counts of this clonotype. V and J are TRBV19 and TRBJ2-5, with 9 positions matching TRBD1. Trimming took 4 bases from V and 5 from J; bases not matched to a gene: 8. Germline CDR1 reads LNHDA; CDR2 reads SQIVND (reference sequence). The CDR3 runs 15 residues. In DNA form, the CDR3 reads TGTGCCAGTAGTAAAACCGGGACAGGGTCGGAGACCCAGTACTTC. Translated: CASSKTGTGSETQYF.

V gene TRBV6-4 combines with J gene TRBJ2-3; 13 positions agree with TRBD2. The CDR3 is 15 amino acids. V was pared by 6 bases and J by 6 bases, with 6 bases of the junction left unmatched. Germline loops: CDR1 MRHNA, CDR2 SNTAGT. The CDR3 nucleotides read TGTGCCAGCAGCCTGACTAGCGGGAGGCGTGATACGCAGTATTTT. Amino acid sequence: CASSLTSGRRDTQYF.

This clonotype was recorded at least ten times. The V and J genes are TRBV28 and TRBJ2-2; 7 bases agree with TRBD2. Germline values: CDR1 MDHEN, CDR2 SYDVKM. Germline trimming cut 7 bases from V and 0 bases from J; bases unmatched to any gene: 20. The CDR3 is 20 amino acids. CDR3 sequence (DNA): TGTGCCAGCACCACCTTGGAGGTCTTCCTAGCGGCCGCGAACACCGGGGAGCTGTTTTTT. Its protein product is CASTTLEVFLAAANTGELFF.

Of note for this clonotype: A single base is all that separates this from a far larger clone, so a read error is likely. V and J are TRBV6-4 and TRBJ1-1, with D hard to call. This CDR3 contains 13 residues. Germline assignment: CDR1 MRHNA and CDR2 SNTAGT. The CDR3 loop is CASSQVRSTVAFF. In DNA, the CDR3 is TGTGCCAGCAGTCAGGTCCGAAGCACTGTAGCTTTCTTT.